Shown below are 17 T cell receptor beta chains from a single sample sequenced in a study of CD8 T cells in ankylosing spondylitis. Points from the study as a whole: Blood of patients with ankylosing spondylitis appeared to be characterized by a TCR beta motif of several highly homologous variants.

The antigens of these receptors remain unknown. TCRdb independently ran MiXCR on the 5' RACE reads; one entry per CDR3 protein. Here the sample spans 670,000 or so distinct CDR3 sequences, 15% to 20% being singletons. The sequenced material came from blood, either unsorted or a sorted T cell fraction (not recorded which). The receptors stem from a male donor with ankylosing spondylitis.

This clonotype appeared a few times. CDR3 bases: TGTGCCAGCAGCGTAGGGGGGGATAGCAATCAGCCCCAGCATTTT. Translating it yields CASSVGGDSNQPQHF. The V gene is TRBV9, the J gene TRBJ1-5, with D possibly being TRBD1 (5 bases). This CDR3 spans 15 amino acids. Germline CDR1 SGDLS, CDR2 YYNGEE. V was shortened by 0 bases and J by 0 bases, with 7 bases between the two germline ends.

This clonotype has only one observation. V gene TRBV10-3 combines with J gene TRBJ2-1; tentative D call: TRBD2 (5 bases). This CDR3 is built from 12 residues. V lost 2 bases to trimming and J lost 8 bases, with 7 bases between them. Germline CDR1 reads ENHRY; CDR2 reads SYGVKD. Here the CDR3 DNA reads TGTGCCATCAGTGAGGCGGGCCATGAGCAGTTCTTC. Amino acids: CAISEAGHEQFF.

This chain uses TRBV20-1 with TRBJ1-4; TRBD1 matches at 10 bases. The CDR3 runs 14 residues. V lost 3 bases, J lost 8 bases, and 6 bases stayed unmatched. Germline CDR1 reads DFQATT; CDR2 reads SNEGSKA (reference sequence). This chain's CDR3 is CSARTGGAVEKLFF. In DNA, the CDR3 is TGCAGTGCTAGGACAGGGGGCGCGGTCGAAAAACTGTTTTTT.

The chain is built from TRBV21-1 and TRBJ1-4; the DNA was not used to check the table's D call, TRBD1. TRBV21-1 is recorded as a pseudogene. The CDR3 is 15 residues long. CDR3: CASRTFQGAGEKLFF. The DNA for the CDR3 is TGTGCCAGCAGGACTTTCCAGGGGGCAGGTGAAAAACTGTTTTTT.

This clonotype was counted a few times. V is TRBV3-1 and J is TRBJ2-3; 15 nucleotides agree with TRBD2. V lost 4 bases to trimming and J lost 5 bases; unmatched junction nucleotides: 1. Germline CDR1 LGHDT, CDR2 YNNKEL (reference sequence). The CDR3 sequence is 15 residues long. The CDR3: CASSRTSGRGDTQYF. CDR3 nucleotides: TGTGCCAGCAGCCGGACTAGCGGGAGGGGAGATACGCAGTATTTT.

There are a few counts of this clonotype. The chain employs TRBV15 and TRBJ2-3, with D maybe TRBD2 (6 bases). Trimming took off 5 bases at V and 2 bases at J, with 11 bases between the two ends. The CDR3 has 14 residues. CDR1 is LNHNV, CDR2 YYDKDF, per germline (reference sequence). CDR3 coding DNA: TGTGCCACCAGCCTTGGGGGGTCCACAGATACGCAGTATTTT. Protein: CATSLGGSTDTQYF.

This clonotype was counted many times. CDR3 DNA: TGTGCCAGCAGCGGGACGGGACAGAAAGTGGAGACCCAGTACTTC. Amino acid sequence: CASSGTGQKVETQYF. The chain combines TRBV5-5 with TRBJ2-5, with 7 bases lining up with TRBD1. The CDR3 totals 15 residues. The germline V gene has CDR1 SGHKS and CDR2 YYEKEE (reference sequence). V lost 4 bases and J lost 5; bases outside the gene matches: 11.

The chain carries TRBV7-3 and TRBJ1-2; D call uncertain. This CDR3 comprises 14 residues. The V gene's germline CDR1 is SGHTA and CDR2 FQGTGA. V was pared by 1 base and J by 2 bases, with 8 bases between. CDR3 in DNA: TGTGCCAGCAGCTTAATGGCGGGGAACTATGGCTACACCTTC. Protein product: CASSLMAGNYGYTF.

This clonotype turned up a few times. V and J are TRBV5-1 and TRBJ1-6; no firm D call. The CDR3 is 16 amino acids. The germline V gene encodes CDR1 SGHRS and CDR2 YFSETQ. V was pared by 6 bases and J by 6 bases, with 19 bases between. CDR3 DNA sequence: TGCGCCAGCACCTTTGGAGTATTGGCGGGTAATTCACCCCTCCACTTT. It translates to CASTFGVLAGNSPLHF.

The DNA of the CDR3 is TGCGCCAGCAGCCAAGTCGGGTCCGTTGAGCAGTTCTTC. Translation: CASSQVGSVEQFF. This chain joins TRBV4-1 and TRBJ2-1; D is unresolved. The ends were cut back, 1 base at V and 9 bases at J, with 10 bases in the middle. The CDR3 is 13 residues long. The germline gives CDR1 MGHRA, CDR2 YSYEKL.

In its sample, this clonotype was seen a few times. This chain links TRBV27 with TRBJ2-3; 8 bases align to TRBD2. CDR1 and CDR2 from the germline V gene are MNHEY and SMNVEV (reference sequence). After removal of 0 bases from V and 1 base from J, the junction contained 3 bases not matched to a gene. The CDR3 loop spans 16 amino acids. For the CDR3, the DNA is TGTGCCAGCAGTTTATCGTTGCGGGGGGGCACAGATACGCAGTATTTT. Its protein is CASSLSLRGGTDTQYF.

The genes are TRBV5-5 and TRBJ2-3; TRBD2 might be the D (6 bases). The ends were cut back, 7 bases at V and 4 bases at J, with 19 bases in the middle. CDR3 length: 15 residues. The germline V gene has CDR1 SGHKS and CDR2 YYEKEE (reference sequence). The CDR3, as DNA: TGTGCCAGCGTCCGGGAGCCAAGGGGCCCAGATACGCAGTATTTT. It codes for CASVREPRGPDTQYF.

J is TRBJ1-6 and V is TRBV7-2; D gene unclear. This CDR3 region has 14 residues. Germline CDR1 SGHTA, CDR2 FQGNSA. The V and J ends lost 3 bases and 9 bases respectively, with 12 bases between them. The DNA of the CDR3 is TGTGCCAGCAGCTTTGAGGCGGTTGCTTCACCCCTCCACTTT. Protein: CASSFEAVASPLHF.

The chain carries TRBV12-3 or TRBV12-4 and TRBJ1-3; a weak D match, TRBD1 (5 bases). The CDR3 is 17 residues long. Trimming took 5 bases from V and 0 from J, leaving 17 bases between them. In DNA, the CDR3 is TGTGCCAGCAGTCCAACTATTCGGGACCTCTCTGGAAACACCATATATTTT. As protein: CASSPTIRDLSGNTIYF.

This clonotype was detected a few times. The CDR3 nucleotides read TGCAGCGTTAAGGGACAGGGGGCTTACGAGCAGTACTTC. Protein: CSVKGQGAYEQYF. The chain has TRBV29-1 and TRBJ2-7; the match to TRBD1 covers 12 bases. V gave up 5 bases and J gave up 4 bases; unmatched junction bases: 3. This CDR3 contains 13 residues. Germline-derived CDR1 and CDR2 are SQVTM and ANQGSEA.

Remarks on this clonotype: A read error is possible here, since a much larger clone lies one base away. V usage is TRBV20-1 and J usage is TRBJ2-3, with D possibly being TRBD1 or TRBD2 (5 bases each). Trimming pared 0 bases from V and 1 base from J, leaving 14 bases between. The CDR3 covers 16 residues. Germline V CDR1 and CDR2: DFQATT, SNEGSKA (reference sequence). DNA of the CDR3: TGCAGTGCTAGAGACACCTGGGGGAGCCGCACAGATACGCAGTATTTT. Amino acids: CSARDTWGSRTDTQYF.

The CDR3 DNA follows: TGTGCCAGCAGCCCGTTGCCCCCCTGGCAGGGGGCCTACGAGCAGTACTTC. Its translation: CASSPLPPWQGAYEQYF. The rearrangement links TRBV4-2 to TRBJ2-7; 7 nucleotides match TRBD1. Germline V lookup: CDR1 LGHNA, CDR2 YNFKEQ. CDR3 length: 17 amino acids. Trimming cost V 4 bases and J 2 bases; bases outside gene matches: 14.